This T cell receptor beta chain was retrieved from a study of cytomegalovirus exposure and HLA in healthy donors. The study, taken as a whole, reports: In a later analysis, a missense DCLRE1C variant was linked to TCR beta V- and J-gene trimming.

As for this clone: Its antigen is still unknown.

This PCR relied on a set of 60 Vbeta primers and 13 Jbeta primers. Sequencing was performed with immunoSEQ multiplex PCR; in TCRdb, only in-frame clones are kept and a portion is missing. The sample carries about 150,000 clones, about 85% recorded once. The CDR3 spans 14 residues. V was clipped by 5 bases and J by 6 bases; unmatched bases: 7. Germline values: CDR1 MNHNS, CDR2 SASEGT. The gene calls are TRBV6-1 and TRBJ1-5; 7 bases are shared with TRBD1. The sample taken for sequencing was PBMCs. The receptor was isolated from a boy aged 2 to 10 in good health and CMV-seronegative. Here the CDR3 reads CASSFGRGSQPQHF. The CDR3 bases are TGTGCCAGCAGTTTTGGCAGGGGGAGTCAGCCCCAGCATTTT.